The rows below give T cell receptor beta chains drawn from one sample of a study of radiation and T cells in renal cell carcinoma. The method was immunoSEQ multiplex PCR; TCRdb's version includes in-frame clones alone and lacks a portion of them. This table holds roughly 120,000 clones, roughly four fifths found once. The source was blood, collected from a patient whose treatment included radiotherapy and nephrectomy. The receptors stem from a woman in her fifties or sixties with renal cell carcinoma. CDR3s include the opening cysteine and the closing phenylalanine or tryptophan. Fields, in order: J gene, D gene, V gene, clone size, CDR3 protein, CDR3 DNA. A D gene is named only where the DNA matches it firmly. Size is omitted from some rows. Given values are once, few, many or a class for expanded clones.

>TRBJ2-3|TRBD2|TRBV7-9|NA
CASRVVGGDTQYF
TGTGCCAGCAGGGTCGTCGGGGGGGATACGCAGTATTTT
>TRBJ2-3|NA|TRBV19|once
CASSIVTTDTQYF
TGTGCCAGTAGTATAGTTACCACAGATACGCAGTATTTT
>TRBJ1-6|NA|TRBV27|NA
CASSLVNSPLHF
TGTGCCAGCAGTCTGGTTAATTCACCCCTCCACTTT
>TRBJ1-1|TRBD1|TRBV6-1|NA
CASSEQGVNTEAFF
TGTGCCAGCAGCGAACAGGGGGTGAACACTGAAGCTTTCTTT
>TRBJ1-1|TRBD1|TRBV5-4|NA
CASSFTGGAEAFF
TGTGCCAGCAGCTTCACAGGGGGGGCTGAAGCTTTCTTT
>TRBJ1-5|NA|TRBV19|NA
CASGNQPQHF
TGTGCCAGTGGAAATCAGCCCCAGCATTTT
>TRBJ2-6|NA|TRBV15|NA
CATRAQGSGANVLTF
TGTGCCACCAGGGCGCAGGGTTCTGGGGCCAACGTCCTGACTTTC
>TRBJ1-4|NA|TRBV19|NA
CASSAQGREKLFF
TGTGCCAGTAGTGCACAGGGACGGGAAAAACTGTTTTTT
>TRBJ1-4|TRBD1|TRBV29-1|once
CSVFKQGNNEKLFF
TGCAGCGTGTTCAAACAGGGGAATAATGAAAAACTGTTTTTT
>TRBJ1-4|NA|TRBV18|NA
CASSPSATNEKLFF
TGTGCCAGCTCACCATCTGCAACTAATGAAAAACTGTTTTTT
>TRBJ2-7|TRBD2|TRBV9|once
CASSVGVAGWNEQYF
TGTGCCAGCAGCGTAGGAGTAGCGGGATGGAACGAGCAGTACTTC
>TRBJ1-4|NA|TRBV2|NA
CASSVQTAREKLFF
TGTGCCAGCAGTGTTCAGACAGCCCGAGAAAAACTGTTTTTT
>TRBJ1-1|NA|TRBV28|NA
CASSFPSGSTEAFF
TGTGCCAGCAGTTTTCCCTCCGGGAGCACTGAAGCTTTCTTT
>TRBJ2-7|NA|TRBV5-1|NA
CARHRDPSSYEQYF
TGCGCCAGGCACCGGGACCCCTCCTCCTACGAGCAGTACTTC
>TRBJ2-2|NA|TRBV7-9|NA
CASSLVPDPRWQNTGELFF
TGTGCCAGCAGCTTAGTTCCGGACCCCCGGTGGCAAAACACCGGGGAGCTGTTTTTT
>TRBJ1-5|NA|TRBV6-6|NA
CASSPGDQPQHF
TGTGCCAGCAGCCCGGGGGATCAGCCCCAGCATTTT
>TRBJ1-4|TRBD1|TRBV19|NA
CASSDRGNEKLFF
TGTGCCAGTAGTGACAGGGGTAATGAAAAACTGTTTTTT
>TRBJ1-3|NA|TRBV15|few
CATSRDLGTGNTIYF
TGTGCCACCAGCAGAGATTTAGGGACTGGAAACACCATATATTTT
>TRBJ2-3|NA|TRBV5-1|NA
CASSRQGGTDTQYF
TGCGCCAGCAGCCGGCAGGGCGGCACAGATACGCAGTATTTT
>TRBJ1-1|NA|TRBV5-6|NA
CASSLGATNTEAFF
TGTGCCAGCAGCTTGGGTGCAACGAACACTGAAGCTTTCTTT
>TRBJ2-2|NA|TRBV9|NA
CASSLDPRGELFF
TGTGCCAGCAGCTTAGACCCCCGCGGGGAGCTGTTTTTT
>TRBJ2-1|TRBD2|TRBV4-1|NA
CASSHIGLAAREQFF
TGCGCCAGCAGCCACATTGGACTAGCGGCCCGAGAGCAGTTCTTC
>TRBJ2-7|NA|TRBV7-2|NA
CASSSHGLVSYEQYF
TGTGCCAGCAGCAGCCACGGACTGGTCTCCTACGAGCAGTACTTC
>TRBJ1-6|NA|TRBV6-6|NA
CASSPRDSPLHF
TGTGCCAGCAGCCCGAGGGATTCACCCCTCCACTTT
>TRBJ2-3|NA|TRBV5-1|NA
CASSLVRGGTDTQYF
TGCGCCAGCAGCTTGGTAAGGGGTGGCACAGATACGCAGTATTTT
>TRBJ2-2|TRBD1|TRBV6-4|NA
CASRRQGDTGELFF
TGTGCCAGCAGGAGACAGGGCGACACCGGGGAGCTGTTTTTT
>TRBJ1-5|NA|TRBV18|NA
CASSPPDSNQPQHF
TGTGCCAGCTCACCACCGGACAGCAATCAGCCCCAGCATTTT
>TRBJ2-2|TRBD2|TRBV29-1|NA
CSVESSGGMGLFF
TGCAGCGTTGAGTCTAGCGGGGGGATGGGGCTGTTTTTT
>TRBJ2-1|TRBD2|TRBV19|NA
CASSIDPGRAIYNEQFF
TGTGCCAGTAGTATAGATCCCGGGAGGGCCATCTACAATGAGCAGTTCTTC
>TRBJ2-7|TRBD1|TRBV6-1|NA
CASSGQAGTAYSYEQYF
TGTGCCAGCAGTGGCCAGGCCGGGACAGCTTATTCCTACGAGCAGTACTTC
>TRBJ2-1|NA|TRBV7-9|few
CASSSADSYNEQFF
TGTGCCAGCAGCTCAGCCGACAGTTACAATGAGCAGTTCTTC
>TRBJ2-1|NA|TRBV4-3|few
CASSQDVPGSYNEQFF
TGCGCCAGCAGCCAAGATGTCCCAGGATCCTACAATGAGCAGTTCTTC
>TRBJ1-2|TRBD1|TRBV5-1|NA
CASSRQGAGEDGYTF
TGCGCCAGCAGCCGACAGGGGGCCGGAGAGGATGGCTACACCTTC
>TRBJ2-2|NA|TRBV19|NA
CASSAAGELFF
TGTGCCAGTAGTGCGGCCGGGGAGCTGTTTTTT
>TRBJ2-7|NA|TRBV9|NA
CASSVGRAGEQYF
TGTGCCAGCAGCGTAGGCAGGGCGGGCGAGCAGTACTTC